Many counts were recorded for the clone carrying this TCR beta chain. Its target is not known. Thyroid surgery was preceded by no treatment in any patient. Methods used by the authors: Clinicopathological groups of papillary thyroid cancer showed CDR3 differences that were used to build a distant-metastasis classifier. TCRdb re-clonotyped the PCR reads via MiXCR. The V and J calls reflect TCRdb's pipeline rather than the authors' work. Found here are tens of thousands of clones, roughly 25% of them singletons; the top ten hold about 12%. Germline V gene lookup returns CDR1 MNHEY and CDR2 SMNVEV (reference sequence). V was clipped by 7 bases and J by 0 bases, with 10 bases between them. The CDR3 is 15 residues long. This specimen comes from a study of metastatic and nonmetastatic thyroid tumors. Study at large: The authors compared repertoires across blood and tumor or nodule tissue from malignant and benign thyroid patients. Study-wide results and caveats: Significantly higher TCR beta diversity was reportedly seen in malignant thyroid tumors than benign nodules, in blood and tumor.

The chain links TRBV27 to TRBJ2-6; D uncertain. Sample: tumor tissue. This TCR came from a male donor with papillary thyroid cancer or a benign thyroid nodule (not recorded which). Some clones in this sample may be carry-over from other donors' samples. DNA of the CDR3: TGTGCCAGCAAACCATATCCCTCTGGGGCCAACGTCCTGACTTTC. Encoded protein: CASKPYPSGANVLTF.